Listed below are T cell receptor beta chains from one sample, sequenced in a study of blood T cell repertoires in COVID-19. Here immunoSEQ multiplex PCR was the method, and the copy in TCRdb shows in-frame clones only, minus some. The sample has tens of thousands of clones, 65% to 90% seen once. Sample: peripheral blood. These receptors originate from a man aged 25 to 40 with COVID-19, enrolled during active disease. CDR3s leave out the opening cysteine and the closing phenylalanine or tryptophan. D genes are given only for firm matches. Part of the rows lack a size; the others show once, few, many or a class for expanded clones.

abundance: NA; d_gene: NA; len: 11; v_gene: TRBV10-3; CDR3aa: AISDRADYGYT
abundance: NA; d_gene: NA; len: 13; v_gene: TRBV11-2; CDR3aa: ASSSIIGIVGEQY
abundance: NA; d_gene: NA; len: 12; v_gene: TRBV7-2; CDR3aa: ASSLSHLNTEAF
abundance: NA; d_gene: TRBD1; len: 16; v_gene: TRBV7-8; CDR3aa: ASSGPGQGLLTNEKLF
abundance: NA; d_gene: TRBD2; len: 13; v_gene: TRBV11-3; CDR3aa: ASSLDPAGAGELF
abundance: NA; d_gene: TRBD1; len: 14; v_gene: TRBV27; CDR3aa: ASSLGPGQGATEAF
abundance: NA; d_gene: NA; len: 13; v_gene: TRBV2; CDR3aa: ASSEIRQPNQPQH
abundance: NA; d_gene: NA; len: 11; v_gene: TRBV3-1/TRBV3-2; CDR3aa: ASSPNGNYGYT
abundance: NA; d_gene: NA; len: 13; v_gene: TRBV5-6; CDR3aa: ASSLARGRTDTQY
abundance: NA; d_gene: TRBD2; len: 14; v_gene: TRBV6-5; CDR3aa: ASSYSSSGPFYEQY
abundance: NA; d_gene: TRBD1; len: 13; v_gene: TRBV5-1; CDR3aa: ASSSDGTGEHVLT
abundance: NA; d_gene: NA; len: 13; v_gene: TRBV28; CDR3aa: ASSPSGFGTDTQY
abundance: NA; d_gene: TRBD2; len: 13; v_gene: TRBV19; CDR3aa: ASRAMAGGINEQF
abundance: NA; d_gene: NA; len: 11; v_gene: TRBV18; CDR3aa: ASSPGVNTEAF
abundance: NA; d_gene: NA; len: 12; v_gene: TRBV30; CDR3aa: AWSTTRTVNEAF
abundance: once; d_gene: NA; len: 14; v_gene: TRBV14; CDR3aa: ASSPATSGSYNEQF
abundance: NA; d_gene: NA; len: 12; v_gene: TRBV19; CDR3aa: ASSISLSGNTIY
abundance: NA; d_gene: NA; len: 12; v_gene: TRBV6-5; CDR3aa: ASTPASSYNEQF
abundance: NA; d_gene: NA; len: 15; v_gene: TRBV21-1; CDR3aa: ASSKIGLAGGLDEQF
abundance: NA; d_gene: TRBD1; len: 10; v_gene: TRBV18; CDR3aa: ASSRQGNEQF
abundance: NA; d_gene: NA; len: 11; v_gene: TRBV6-5; CDR3aa: TSSYSNSYGYT
abundance: few; d_gene: NA; len: 13; v_gene: TRBV4-2; CDR3aa: ASSRVGGGDTEAF
abundance: once; d_gene: NA; len: 14; v_gene: TRBV30; CDR3aa: AWSGRSGQPLRGYT
abundance: NA; d_gene: TRBD2; len: 13; v_gene: TRBV10-3; CDR3aa: AIRASGRAYNEQF
abundance: NA; d_gene: NA; len: 12; v_gene: TRBV2; CDR3aa: ASSVGGGNQPQH
abundance: NA; d_gene: NA; len: 13; v_gene: TRBV15; CDR3aa: ATSRDGNEYNEQF
abundance: NA; d_gene: NA; len: 12; v_gene: TRBV7-8; CDR3aa: ASSLKRASYEQY
abundance: once; d_gene: TRBD1; len: 12; v_gene: TRBV28; CDR3aa: ASSLARQGYGYT
abundance: NA; d_gene: NA; len: 15; v_gene: TRBV6-6; CDR3aa: ASSREPLGGSGNTIY
abundance: once; d_gene: NA; len: 13; v_gene: TRBV9; CDR3aa: ASSVGGAAGYEQY
abundance: once; d_gene: TRBD2; len: 12; v_gene: TRBV3-1/TRBV3-2; CDR3aa: ASSQAWSGTEQF
abundance: once; d_gene: NA; len: 11; v_gene: TRBV7-3; CDR3aa: ASSLTVSTEAF
abundance: few; d_gene: TRBD1; len: 10; v_gene: TRBV10-3; CDR3aa: AISERTGGAF
abundance: few; d_gene: NA; len: 10; v_gene: TRBV30; CDR3aa: AWSGGGQPQH
abundance: NA; d_gene: NA; len: 14; v_gene: TRBV27; CDR3aa: AGSPTGAAAYNEQF
abundance: NA; d_gene: NA; len: 12; v_gene: TRBV7-3; CDR3aa: ASSFVGAGDEQF
abundance: NA; d_gene: NA; len: 17; v_gene: TRBV28; CDR3aa: ASTPRRGAGLVSNQPQH
abundance: NA; d_gene: NA; len: 11; v_gene: TRBV7-2; CDR3aa: ASSARGNYGYT
abundance: NA; d_gene: TRBD1; len: 12; v_gene: TRBV28; CDR3aa: ASSTPGGSYEQY
abundance: NA; d_gene: TRBD1; len: 13; v_gene: TRBV7-2; CDR3aa: ASSPAGTVKETQY
abundance: NA; d_gene: TRBD1; len: 14; v_gene: TRBV20-1; CDR3aa: SASGARDRGHQPQH
abundance: NA; d_gene: TRBD2; len: 14; v_gene: TRBV7-3; CDR3aa: ASSLKLAANTGELF
abundance: NA; d_gene: NA; len: 13; v_gene: TRBV28; CDR3aa: ASSFGGHNTDTQY
abundance: NA; d_gene: TRBD1; len: 13; v_gene: TRBV28; CDR3aa: ASSLMTGGIYGYT
abundance: NA; d_gene: NA; len: 11; v_gene: TRBV27; CDR3aa: ASRLRGNAEQY
abundance: NA; d_gene: TRBD1; len: 13; v_gene: TRBV6-5; CDR3aa: ASSWTGTGTDTQY
abundance: NA; d_gene: TRBD2; len: 13; v_gene: TRBV11-3; CDR3aa: ASSLEGTSGLEQF
abundance: NA; d_gene: TRBD1; len: 13; v_gene: TRBV19; CDR3aa: ASKLRDRGSSPLH
abundance: NA; d_gene: TRBD1; len: 13; v_gene: TRBV28; CDR3aa: ASSGGDRGLTEAF
abundance: NA; d_gene: TRBD2; len: 15; v_gene: TRBV4-1; CDR3aa: ASSQKRTSGSTDTQY
abundance: NA; d_gene: NA; len: 11; v_gene: TRBV24-1; CDR3aa: ATTGPGADTQY
abundance: medium-sized; d_gene: NA; len: 11; v_gene: TRBV7-2; CDR3aa: ASKGGSNEKLF
abundance: NA; d_gene: NA; len: 13; v_gene: TRBV6-5; CDR3aa: ASNGGGSGGYGYT
abundance: NA; d_gene: TRBD1; len: 13; v_gene: TRBV28; CDR3aa: ASSLSGTGGYGYT
abundance: NA; d_gene: TRBD1; len: 13; v_gene: TRBV7-2; CDR3aa: ASSPSPQGGTEAF